This T cell receptor beta chain was sequenced during a study of T cell responses to AZD1222 COVID-19 vaccine. Concerning this clone itself: Its antigen is still unknown.

Profiled with immunoSEQ multiplex PCR; TCRdb holds only in-frame clones, not every one. The data hold 80,000 to 100,000 clones, with roughly 87% observed a single time. Trimming took off 6 bases at V and 6 bases at J, with 14 bases between the two ends. Germline lookup yields CDR1 MNHEY and CDR2 SMNVEV (reference sequence). The CDR3 contains 13 residues. Study outcomes and limitations: Spike was spanned by vaccine-associated CD4 TCRs, which were dominant at 160-218 and 743-854.

The rearrangement uses TRBV27 and TRBJ1-2, with D possibly TRBD1 on 6 matching bases. The sequence came from an adult who received the AZD1222 COVID-19 vaccine. Specimen: peripheral blood, collected 28 days after the second AZD1222 dose. The CDR3 protein is CASSFTGIDGYTF. CDR3 in DNA: TGTGCCAGCAGCTTCACAGGGATCGATGGCTACACCTTC.